This T cell receptor (beta chain) came from a study of CD8+CD57+ T cells in acquired aplastic anemia (dated by TCRdb to 2017 to 2018). Context from the whole study: Extracted DNA from sorted CD4+ and CD8+ cells averaged about 3.4 ug, ranging from roughly 0.17 to 30 ug. An average of around 10 million reads for CD4+ cells and under 12 million reads for CD8+ cells was obtained from healthy donor samples. General conclusions and limits of the study: Although roughly 30 CD8+ CDR3 sequences were shared by patients and controls, these sequences appeared highly expressed in patients and within the immunodominant clones of patients. CD8+ Simpson's diversity did not differ significantly between patients and healthy controls (P=0.060).

This clonotype occurred once. Its antigen is currently not known. Lacking the conserved final phenylalanine or tryptophan, this CDR3 likely reflects a read error. TCR beta VDJ combination and CDR3 sequence profiling used genomic DNA as the template. TCR repertoire sequencing was run on an Illumina HiSeq 2000. Processing in the source paper ran as follows. TRBV/TRBJ rearrangement plots, CDR3 size and DJ length profiles, and Simpson's diversity index were used to assess repertoires. Whichever DNA sequence was most abundant in the deep sequencing data was defined as the immunodominant clone. CDR3 amino acid sequences were checked for sharing across subjects and were also compared against the VDJdb database and published repertoires. TCRdb's own reprocessing of the public reads used fastp at Q25 and MiXCR and kept productive beta chains. A single entry per CDR3 protein holds the most common genes and DNA from its merged rows. TCRdb assigned the V and J calls; the authors' analysis was not used. This sample holds about 190,000 distinct CDR3 sequences; less than 70% were observed only once. 16% of the sample is taken by the ten largest.

TCR repertoires of sorted CD4+ and CD8+ blood T cells from severe aplastic anemia patients and healthy subjects were deep-sequenced in the study. Ficoll-Paque density gradient centrifugation was used to isolate peripheral blood mononuclear cells. Before DNA extraction, CD4+ and CD8+ T cells were sorted with FACS or magnetic beads. The sequencing input was sorted CD4+, CD8+, or CD8+CD57+ T cells (not recorded which) from PBMCs. The clonotype originates from a human donor in good health, serving as a control.

Here is the DNA: TGTGCCAACAGCTATATGGGGCAGCCCCAGCATTGT. It specifies CANSYMGQPQHC. The rearranged chain carries TRBV27 and TRBJ1-5; there is no confident call for the D gene. Based on the germline V gene (reference sequence), the CDR1 and CDR2 sequences are MNHEY and SMNVEV. The CDR3 contains 12 residues when both ends are counted. Just CDR3 DNA is preserved here, 36 bases in frame from base 1. Between the V and J ends, shortened by 10 bases and 7 bases respectively, the junction contains 14 bases.